These T cell receptor beta chains were read from a single sample in a study of cytomegalovirus exposure and HLA in healthy donors. This table comes from immunoSEQ multiplex PCR, and its TCRdb copy is limited to in-frame clones, with some not included. The sample has 150,000 to 200,000 clones, more than 75% seen once. Sequenced: PBMCs. These receptors originate from a man aged 25-40 years in good health and CMV-seropositive. The CDR3 runs from the conserved cysteine through the conserved F or W. The order of the fields is clone size, V gene, D gene, J gene, CDR3 protein, CDR3 DNA. D genes are given only for firm matches. Only some rows state a clone size, as once, few, many or a class for expanded clones.

>-|TRBV19|TRBD1|TRBJ2-5
CASSRVGQIETQYF
TGTGCCAGTAGTAGGGTGGGACAGATAGAGACCCAGTACTTC
>-|TRBV6-6|-|TRBJ1-2
CASSYSLRDYGYTF
TGTGCCAGCAGTTACTCGTTAAGGGACTATGGCTACACCTTC
>-|TRBV5-1|-|TRBJ2-2
CASSLGAQGPNTGELFF
TGCGCCAGCAGCTTGGGGGCGCAGGGGCCGAACACCGGGGAGCTGTTTTTT
>-|TRBV6-4|TRBD2|TRBJ2-3
CASRVSGGVTDTQYF
TGTGCCAGCAGAGTTAGCGGGGGAGTCACAGATACGCAGTATTTT
>-|TRBV25-1|-|TRBJ2-3
CASSETLGDTQYF
TGTGCCTCCAGCGAGACCTTGGGGGATACGCAGTATTTT
>-|TRBV19|-|TRBJ2-1
CASSRLAANEQFF
TGTGCCAGTAGTAGGCTAGCAGCCAATGAGCAGTTCTTC
>-|TRBV14|-|TRBJ2-7
CASTQGGSYEQYF
TGTGCCAGCACGCAGGGGGGTTCCTACGAGCAGTACTTC
>-|TRBV5-5|-|TRBJ1-2
CASSLGAGAGPLGYTF
TGTGCCAGCAGCTTGGGGGCGGGGGCAGGGCCCTTGGGCTACACCTTC
>-|TRBV11-3|TRBD1|TRBJ1-6
CASSLSYRGPNSPLHF
TGTGCCAGCAGCCTCAGCTACAGGGGACCTAATTCACCCCTCCACTTT
>-|TRBV6-1|-|TRBJ1-5
CASSDQTAKRPQHF
TGTGCCAGCAGTGATCAGACAGCCAAGAGGCCCCAGCATTTT
>-|TRBV7-3|-|TRBJ1-1
CASSYGGYTEAFF
TGTGCCAGCAGCTACGGAGGGTACACTGAAGCTTTCTTT
>-|TRBV4-1|-|TRBJ2-7
CASSQDYRTDSYEQYF
TGCGCCAGCAGCCAAGATTATCGGACAGACTCCTACGAGCAGTACTTC
>-|TRBV7-2|-|TRBJ2-7
CASRPGVQIDEQYF
TGTGCCAGCAGGCCCGGGGTCCAGATTGACGAGCAGTACTTC
>-|TRBV29-1|-|TRBJ2-7
CSVEEGGGSYEQYF
TGCAGCGTTGAAGAAGGGGGTGGATCCTACGAGCAGTACTTC
>-|TRBV5-6|-|TRBJ1-6
CASSLTQGQINSPLHF
TGTGCCAGCAGCTTGACGCAAGGACAGATTAATTCACCCCTCCACTTT
>-|TRBV9|TRBD2|TRBJ2-5
CASSPTSTSRETQYF
TGTGCCAGCAGCCCGACTAGCACCTCCAGGGAGACCCAGTACTTC
>-|TRBV4-3|TRBD2|TRBJ2-7
CASSQDRSGGFYEQYF
TGCGCCAGCAGCCAAGATAGGAGCGGGGGATTTTACGAGCAGTACTTC
>-|TRBV18|-|TRBJ1-2
CASSPGGVDSGYTF
TGTGCCAGCTCACCGGGAGGGGTTGATAGTGGCTACACCTTC
>-|TRBV7-6|TRBD2|TRBJ2-1
CASSPVVAGDYNEQFF
TGTGCCAGCAGCCCCGTGGTAGCGGGAGACTACAATGAGCAGTTCTTC
>-|TRBV6-1|-|TRBJ2-5
CASSARRETQYF
TGTGCCAGCAGTGCCAGGAGGGAGACCCAGTACTTC
>once|TRBV7-2|-|TRBJ1-2
CASSLPLGPAGYTF
TGTGCCAGCAGCTTGCCCCTAGGGCCGGCTGGCTACACCTTC
>few|TRBV7-4|-|TRBJ1-5
CASSLRRVGNQPQHF
TGTGCCAGCAGCCTAAGACGGGTGGGCAATCAGCCCCAGCATTTT
>once|TRBV5-1|-|TRBJ1-6
CASSFSRGRIPPLHF
TGCGCCAGCAGCTTTTCCAGGGGACGTATTCCACCCCTCCACTTT
>-|TRBV6-5|-|TRBJ1-2
CASSNTGITNYGYTF
TGTGCCAGCAGTAACACGGGGATCACTAACTATGGCTACACCTTC
>once|TRBV28|-|TRBJ2-5
CASSLLGVRETQYF
TGTGCCAGCAGTTTATTGGGGGTCCGAGAGACCCAGTACTTC